Detailed here is one TCR beta chain. Measured with immunoSEQ multiplex PCR; TCRdb has only the in-frame clones, and not every one. Here the sample spans roughly 5,100 clones, around 69% being singletons. This entry is derived from a study of OX40 agonist ivuxolimab in advanced cancers. Germline V gene sequence: CDR1 LNHDA, CDR2 SQIVND (reference sequence). The CDR3 has 15 residues. V lost 6 bases, J lost 8 bases, and 9 bases stayed unmatched. The sequence came from an adult with an advanced solid tumor such as melanoma, head and neck, liver or kidney cancer. The sample in question was CD4+ or CD8+ T cells sorted from blood, obtained in a trial of the OX40 agonist ivuxolimab. This chain connects TRBV19 to TRBJ2-1; 11 bases are shared with TRBD1. CDR3 sequence reads: CASRLGQGALDEQFF. CDR3 DNA sequence: TGTGCCAGTAGACTTGGACAGGGGGCATTGGATGAGCAGTTCTTC.